This is a list of T cell receptor beta chains from one sample in a study of CD8 T cells in ankylosing spondylitis. Each CDR3 protein is one row after TCRdb ran MiXCR on the 5' RACE reads. The top ten hold around 1.9% of the sample, which has 25,000 to 30,000 distinct CDR3 sequences, around 5.2% seen once. The sample comprised blood, either unsorted or a sorted T cell fraction (not recorded which). These receptors all stem from a female donor with ankylosing spondylitis or in good health (not recorded which). CDR3s include the opening cysteine and the closing phenylalanine or tryptophan. A D gene is named only where the DNA matches it firmly. The size of a clone is reported for some rows only, either as once, few or many, or as a class for expanded clones.

v_call,clone_size,d_call,cdr3_length,j_call,cdr3_aa,cdr3_nt
TRBV9,many,NA,15,TRBJ1-4,CASSVGSRWDEKLFF,TGTGCCAGCAGCGTAGGGTCCCGGTGGGATGAAAAACTGTTTTTT
TRBV9,many,NA,15,TRBJ2-3,CASSKAAPGTDTQYF,TGTGCCAGCAGCAAGGCCGCCCCGGGCACAGATACGCAGTATTTT
TRBV9,few,NA,14,TRBJ2-1,CASSVAVTANEQFF,TGTGCCAGCAGCGTAGCCGTCACAGCAAATGAGCAGTTCTTC
TRBV9,few,NA,16,TRBJ2-1,CASSVAGTAAYNEQFF,TGTGCCAGCAGCGTAGCCGGGACTGCCGCATACAATGAGCAGTTCTTC
TRBV9,many,NA,15,TRBJ2-1,CASSVDGSEYNEQFF,TGTGCCAGCAGCGTAGACGGGAGCGAATACAATGAGCAGTTCTTC
TRBV9,many,TRBD2,17,TRBJ2-7,CASSVGAASGGFHEQYF,TGTGCCAGCAGCGTAGGGGCGGCTAGCGGGGGGTTTCACGAGCAGTACTTC
TRBV9,many,NA,14,TRBJ2-2,CASSAVVDTGELFF,TGTGCCAGCAGCGCGGTAGTAGACACCGGGGAGCTGTTTTTT
TRBV9,many,NA,14,TRBJ1-2,CASSTPGVNYGYTF,TGTGCCAGCAGCACCCCAGGGGTAAACTATGGCTACACCTTC
TRBV9,many,NA,15,TRBJ1-1,CASNREGSLNTEAFF,TGTGCCAGCAACAGGGAGGGATCGTTGAACACTGAAGCTTTCTTT
TRBV9,many,NA,12,TRBJ1-2,CASSPSGGGYTF,TGTGCCAGCAGCCCATCTGGGGGTGGCTACACCTTC
TRBV6-8,many,TRBD1,15,TRBJ1-5,CASRPDRAGGQPQHF,TGTGCCAGCAGGCCCGACAGGGCCGGTGGCCAGCCCCAGCATTTT
TRBV9,medium-sized,NA,18,TRBJ1-2,CASSASPGAKWGDYGYTF,TGTGCCAGCAGCGCAAGTCCAGGGGCAAAATGGGGGGACTATGGCTACACCTTC
TRBV9,medium-sized,NA,15,TRBJ1-1,CASSTRQAMNTEAFF,TGTGCCAGCAGCACCCGACAGGCCATGAACACTGAAGCTTTCTTT
TRBV9,many,TRBD1,14,TRBJ2-7,CASSVEGAVGEQYF,TGTGCCAGCAGCGTAGAGGGGGCGGTCGGTGAGCAGTACTTC
TRBV9,NA,NA,17,TRBJ2-1,CASSVGVRGKSYNEQFF,TGTGCCAGCAGCGTAGGTGTCCGGGGCAAATCCTACAATGAGCAGTTCTTC
TRBV9,many,NA,13,TRBJ2-5,CASSVALGETQYF,TGTGCCAGCAGCGTAGCTTTAGGCGAGACCCAGTACTTC
TRBV9,few,TRBD1,17,TRBJ2-5,CASSVGSGQGVIETQYF,TGTGCCAGCAGCGTAGGCTCGGGACAGGGGGTTATAGAGACCCAGTACTTC
TRBV9,many,TRBD2,16,TRBJ2-3,CASSLTPKGGGDTQYF,TGTGCCAGCAGCCTCACCCCTAAGGGCGGGGGGGATACGCAGTATTTT
TRBV9,medium-sized,NA,14,TRBJ1-3,CASQGGGNGNTIYF,TGTGCCAGCCAAGGTGGGGGGAACGGAAACACCATATATTTT
TRBV9,medium-sized,TRBD1,15,TRBJ2-7,CASSLGGLYDDEQYF,TGTGCCAGCAGCCTAGGGGGCCTTTATGACGACGAGCAGTACTTC
TRBV9,few,NA,14,TRBJ1-3,CASSVDGFKNTIYF,TGTGCCAGCAGCGTAGACGGCTTTAAAAACACCATATATTTT
TRBV9,many,TRBD2,15,TRBJ2-2,CASSVVAGRPGELFF,TGTGCCAGCAGCGTAGTAGCGGGGCGTCCCGGGGAGCTGTTTTTT
TRBV9,many,TRBD2,13,TRBJ2-3,CASSTSGGDTQYF,TGTGCCAGCAGCACTAGCGGGGGAGATACGCAGTATTTT
TRBV9,many,TRBD2,18,TRBJ2-1,CASSRGDGAGAQGNEQFF,TGTGCCAGCAGCAGAGGGGATGGGGCGGGAGCACAAGGCAATGAGCAGTTCTTC
TRBV9,NA,TRBD2,15,TRBJ2-1,CASSTTSGHYNEQFF,TGTGCCAGCAGCACAACTAGCGGGCACTACAATGAGCAGTTCTTC
TRBV9,many,NA,16,TRBJ2-5,CASSVAVAVGQETQYF,TGTGCCAGCAGCGTAGCGGTAGCGGTGGGCCAAGAGACCCAGTACTTC
TRBV9,few,NA,13,TRBJ1-2,CASSVEGEEGYTF,TGTGCCAGCAGCGTAGAAGGGGAGGAGGGCTACACCTTC
TRBV9,many,NA,13,TRBJ1-1,CASSVAGRDEAFF,TGTGCCAGCAGCGTAGCAGGGAGGGATGAGGCTTTCTTT
TRBV9,many,TRBD1,17,TRBJ2-3,CASSVGYGQGNTDTQYF,TGTGCCAGCAGCGTAGGATACGGACAGGGGAACACAGATACGCAGTATTTT
TRBV9,many,TRBD2,15,TRBJ2-7,CASSALAGGTYEQYF,TGTGCCAGCAGCGCTCTAGCGGGAGGCACCTACGAGCAGTACTTC